These 12 T cell receptor beta chains were all obtained from the same sample, sequenced in a study of T cell responses to AZD1222 COVID-19 vaccine. Repertoires were generated with immunoSEQ multiplex PCR, while TCRdb's copy carries only in-frame clones and drops some. Among about 96,000 clones listed, 75% to 90% were seen once. The sample here was peripheral blood, taken on day 0 of AZD1222 vaccination. These receptors were obtained from an adult in good health.

This chain joins TRBV19 and TRBJ2-2; the match to TRBD1 covers 11 bases. This CDR3 has 19 residues. The V segment lost 2 bases and the J segment 4 bases; nucleotides outside the gene matches: 12. Germline-derived CDR1 and CDR2 are LNHDA and SQIVND (reference sequence). The CDR3 loop is CASSIMVRTGGSGTGELFF. The CDR3 DNA follows: TGTGCCAGTAGTATAATGGTGCGGACAGGGGGCTCTGGCACCGGGGAGCTGTTTTTT.

The chain joins TRBV3-1 (or the pseudogene TRBV3-2) to TRBJ1-2; weak D call: TRBD1 (5 bases). The length of the CDR3 is 15 residues. Germline V CDR1 and CDR2: LGHDT, YNNKEL (reference sequence). The germline V and J ends were trimmed by 2 bases and 6 bases, with 16 bases remaining between them. This CDR3 reads CASSQRWGPKDGYTF. The DNA of the CDR3 is TGTGCCAGCAGCCAAAGGTGGGGCCCAAAGGATGGCTACACCTTC.

In this sample, this clone turned up a few times. The chain joins TRBV28 to TRBJ1-5; 9 positions match TRBD1. CDR1 MDHEN and CDR2 SYDVKM come from the germline V gene. V lost 2 bases, J lost 6 bases, and 2 bases stayed unmatched. This CDR3 is 14 amino acids long. CDR3 amino acids: CASSLGTGSQPQHF. CDR3 nucleotides: TGTGCCAGCAGTTTAGGGACAGGGAGTCAGCCCCAGCATTTT. The full variable domain, with the rest looked up from reference TRBV28 and TRBJ1-5, is DVKVTQSSRYLVKRTGEKVFLECVQDMDHENMFWYRQDPGLGLRLIYFSYDVKMKEKGDIPEGYSVSREKKERFSLILESASTNQTSMYLCASSLGTGSQPQHFGDGTRLSIL.

The chain uses TRBV9 and TRBJ2-2, with 10 bases identical to TRBD2. The trim removed 2 bases at V and 5 bases at J, leaving 3 bases unmatched. Germline CDR1 and CDR2: SGDLS and YYNGEE. This CDR3 spans 15 amino acids. The CDR3 bases are TGTGCCAGCAGCGTCGGGACTAGCGAGACCGGGGAGCTGTTTTTT. Amino acid sequence: CASSVGTSETGELFF.

The chain links TRBV7-2 to TRBJ2-1; no reliable D call. This CDR3 contains 11 residues. V was clipped by 5 bases and J by 12 bases, with 11 bases between them. The V gene's germline CDR1 is SGHTA and CDR2 FQGNSA. CDR3 nucleotide sequence: TGTGCCAGCAGCGTGAAGAGAGCGCAGTTCTTC. This sequence encodes CASSVKRAQFF.

CDR3 DNA: TGTGCCAGCAGCAAGGGACGGCTATCCTACGAGCAGTACTTC. This encodes CASSKGRLSYEQYF. The chain employs TRBV7-9 and TRBJ2-7, with D possibly called TRBD1 or TRBD2 (5 bases each). V dropped 5 bases and J dropped 1 base, with 12 bases sitting between them. The CDR3 is 14 amino acids. From germline, CDR1 is SEHNR and CDR2 FQNEAQ (reference sequence). Based on the CDR3 plus reference TRBV7-9 and TRBJ2-7, the full variable domain is DTGVSQNPRHKITKRGQNVTFRCDPISEHNRLYWYRQTLGQGPEFLTYFQNEAQLEKSRLLSDRFSAERPKGSFSTLEIQRTEQGDSAMYLCASSKGRLSYEQYFGPGTRLTVT.

The rearrangement links TRBV6-5 to TRBJ2-1; D gene uncertain. The CDR3 spans 14 residues. V was clipped by 3 bases and J by 3 bases, with 9 bases between them. CDR1 MNHEY and CDR2 SVGAGI come from the germline V gene. CDR3 DNA: TGTGCCAGCAGTTATGTTGGAGACTACAATGAGCAGTTCTTC. Residues: CASSYVGDYNEQFF.

This sequence joins TRBV4-1 and TRBJ2-6, with D tentatively TRBD1 (6 bases). Germline values: CDR1 MGHRA, CDR2 YSYEKL. The V gene lost 0 bases and the J gene lost 0 bases, with 15 bases spanning the gap. This CDR3 has 19 residues. The CDR3 nucleotides read TGCGCCAGCAGCCAAGAGGCACAGGGATGGGCCTCTGGGGCCAACGTCCTGACTTTC. It is translated as CASSQEAQGWASGANVLTF.

The V and J genes are TRBV30 and TRBJ2-7, with a possible D match to TRBD1 (6 bases). V was cut by 1 base and J by 4 bases, with 8 bases left in between. The CDR3 loop spans 12 amino acids. Germline loops: CDR1 GTSNPN, CDR2 SVGIG (reference sequence). CDR3 coding DNA: TGTGCCTGGAGTGCAGGGGTATACGAGCAGTACTTC. It specifies CAWSAGVYEQYF.

The chain joins TRBV3-1 (or the pseudogene TRBV3-2) to TRBJ1-2; TRBD1 matches 12 bases. V dropped 4 bases and J dropped 1; count of bases not matched to a gene: 4. CDR1 and CDR2 (germline): LGHDT, YNNKEL (reference sequence). This CDR3 comprises 16 residues. CDR3 in DNA: TGTGCCAGCAGCCGAGGGACAGGGGGCGGTAACTATGGCTACACCTTC. Amino acid sequence: CASSRGTGGGNYGYTF.

This chain joins TRBV27 and TRBJ2-7, with 12 bases aligning to TRBD2. The J segment lost 1 base and the V segment lost 8 bases, leaving 3 bases of the junction unmatched. The CDR3 is 14 amino acids. Germline V gives CDR1 MNHEY, CDR2 SMNVEV (reference sequence). Here the CDR3 DNA reads TGTGCCAGCGGAGGGACTAGCGGGTCCTACGAGCAGTACTTC. This codes for CASGGTSGSYEQYF.

This clone is a singleton in its sample. The chain uses TRBV4-2 and TRBJ2-7; D unclear. Trimming pared 0 bases from V and 7 bases from J, leaving 7 bases between. The CDR3 is 12 amino acids. CDR1 LGHNA and CDR2 YNFKEQ come from the germline V gene. In DNA form, the CDR3 reads TGTGCCAGCAGCCAAGAGCCCTGGGAGCAGTACTTC. Translating it yields CASSQEPWEQYF.